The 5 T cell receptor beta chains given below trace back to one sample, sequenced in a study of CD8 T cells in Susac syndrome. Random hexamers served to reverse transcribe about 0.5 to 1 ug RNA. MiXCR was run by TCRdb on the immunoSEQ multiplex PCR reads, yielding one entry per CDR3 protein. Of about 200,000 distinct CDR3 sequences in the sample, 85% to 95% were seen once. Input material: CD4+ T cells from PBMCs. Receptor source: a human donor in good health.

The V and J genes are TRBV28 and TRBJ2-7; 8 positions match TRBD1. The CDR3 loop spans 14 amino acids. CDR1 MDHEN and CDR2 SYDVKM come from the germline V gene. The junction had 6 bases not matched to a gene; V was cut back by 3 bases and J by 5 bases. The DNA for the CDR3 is TGTGCCAGCAGTTTTAGGCAGGGGGCCCACGAGCAGTACTTC. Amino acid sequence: CASSFRQGAHEQYF.

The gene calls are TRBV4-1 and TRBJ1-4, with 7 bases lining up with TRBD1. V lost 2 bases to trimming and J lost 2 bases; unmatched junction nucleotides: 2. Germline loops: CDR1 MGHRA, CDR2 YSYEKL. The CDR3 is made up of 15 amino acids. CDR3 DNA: TGCGCCAGCAGCCAAACGACAGGGACTAATGAAAAACTGTTTTTT. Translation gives CASSQTTGTNEKLFF.

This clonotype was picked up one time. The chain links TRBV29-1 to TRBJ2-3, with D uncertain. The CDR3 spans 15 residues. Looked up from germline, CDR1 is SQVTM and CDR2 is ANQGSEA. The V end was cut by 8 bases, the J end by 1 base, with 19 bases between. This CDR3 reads CSIGIGKMGTDTQYF. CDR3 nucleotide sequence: TGCAGCATTGGGATTGGGAAAATGGGCACAGATACGCAGTATTTT.

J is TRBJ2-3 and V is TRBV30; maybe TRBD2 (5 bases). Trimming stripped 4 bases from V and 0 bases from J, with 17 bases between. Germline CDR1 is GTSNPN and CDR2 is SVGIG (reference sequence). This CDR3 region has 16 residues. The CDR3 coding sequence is TGTGCCTGGAAGAGGATAGCGTCCTCTAGCACAGATACGCAGTATTTT. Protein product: CAWKRIASSSTDTQYF.

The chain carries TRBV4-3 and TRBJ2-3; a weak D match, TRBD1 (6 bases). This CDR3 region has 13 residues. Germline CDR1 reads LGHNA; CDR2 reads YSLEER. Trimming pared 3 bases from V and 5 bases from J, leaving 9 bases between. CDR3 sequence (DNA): TGCGCCAGCAGCCATCGCAGGGGAGATACGCAGTATTTT. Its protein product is CASSHRRGDTQYF.